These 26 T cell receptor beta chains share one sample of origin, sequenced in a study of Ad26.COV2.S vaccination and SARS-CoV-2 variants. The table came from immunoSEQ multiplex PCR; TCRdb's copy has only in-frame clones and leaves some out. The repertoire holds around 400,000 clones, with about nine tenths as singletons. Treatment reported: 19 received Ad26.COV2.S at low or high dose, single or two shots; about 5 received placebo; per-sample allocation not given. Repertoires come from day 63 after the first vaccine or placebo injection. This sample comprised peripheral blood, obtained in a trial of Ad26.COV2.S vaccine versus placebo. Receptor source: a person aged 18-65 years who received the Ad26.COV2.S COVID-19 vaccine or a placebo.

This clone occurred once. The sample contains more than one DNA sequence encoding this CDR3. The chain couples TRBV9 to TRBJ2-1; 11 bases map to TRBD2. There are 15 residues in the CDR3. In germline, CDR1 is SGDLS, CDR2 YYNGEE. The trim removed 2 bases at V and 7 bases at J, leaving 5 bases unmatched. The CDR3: CASSVGTSGGNEQFF. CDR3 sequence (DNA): TGTGCCAGCAGCGTCGGGACTAGCGGAGGGAATGAGCAGTTCTTC.

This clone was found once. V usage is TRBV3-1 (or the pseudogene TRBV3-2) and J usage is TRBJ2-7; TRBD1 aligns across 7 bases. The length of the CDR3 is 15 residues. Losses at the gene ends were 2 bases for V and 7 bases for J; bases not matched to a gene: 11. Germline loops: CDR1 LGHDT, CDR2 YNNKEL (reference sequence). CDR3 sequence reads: CASSQSVGGAYEQYF. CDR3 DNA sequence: TGTGCCAGCAGCCAATCGGTAGGGGGCGCGTATGAGCAGTACTTC.

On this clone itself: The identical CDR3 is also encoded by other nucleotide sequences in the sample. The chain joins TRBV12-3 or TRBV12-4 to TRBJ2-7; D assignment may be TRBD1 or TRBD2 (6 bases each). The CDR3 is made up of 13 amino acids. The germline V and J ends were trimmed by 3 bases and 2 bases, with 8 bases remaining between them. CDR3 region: CASSLGGTYEQYF. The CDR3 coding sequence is TGTGCCAGCAGTTTGGGGGGCACCTACGAGCAGTACTTC.

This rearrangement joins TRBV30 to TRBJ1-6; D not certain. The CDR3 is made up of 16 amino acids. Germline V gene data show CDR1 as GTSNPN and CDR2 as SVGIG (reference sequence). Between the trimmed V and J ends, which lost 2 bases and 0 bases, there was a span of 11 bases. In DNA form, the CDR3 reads TGTGCCTGGAGTATTAATCAAGCCTCCTATAATTCACCCCTCCACTTT. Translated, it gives CAWSINQASYNSPLHF.

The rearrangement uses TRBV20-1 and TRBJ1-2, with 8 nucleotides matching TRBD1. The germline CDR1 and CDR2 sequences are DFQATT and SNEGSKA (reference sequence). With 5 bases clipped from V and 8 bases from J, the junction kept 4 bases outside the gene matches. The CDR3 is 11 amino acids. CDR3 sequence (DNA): TGCAGTGCTTCAGGGGGCGCAGGCTACACCTTC. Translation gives CSASGGAGYTF.

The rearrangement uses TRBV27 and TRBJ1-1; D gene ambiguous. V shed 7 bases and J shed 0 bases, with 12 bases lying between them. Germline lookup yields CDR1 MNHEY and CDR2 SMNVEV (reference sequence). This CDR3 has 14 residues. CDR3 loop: CASTAGPLNTEAFF. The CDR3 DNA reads TGTGCCAGCACCGCCGGTCCCCTGAACACTGAAGCTTTCTTT.

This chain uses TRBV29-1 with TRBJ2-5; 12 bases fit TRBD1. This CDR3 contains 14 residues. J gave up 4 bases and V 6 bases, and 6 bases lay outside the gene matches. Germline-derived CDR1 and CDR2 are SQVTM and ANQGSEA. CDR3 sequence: CSVNRDRGRETQYF. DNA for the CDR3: TGCAGCGTGAACCGGGACAGGGGGCGAGAGACCCAGTACTTC.

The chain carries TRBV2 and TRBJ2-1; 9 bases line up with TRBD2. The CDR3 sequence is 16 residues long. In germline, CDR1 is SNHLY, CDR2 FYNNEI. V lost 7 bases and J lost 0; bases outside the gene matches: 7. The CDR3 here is CASKTFSGSSYNEQFF. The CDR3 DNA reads TGTGCCAGCAAGACTTTTAGCGGGAGCTCCTACAATGAGCAGTTCTTC.

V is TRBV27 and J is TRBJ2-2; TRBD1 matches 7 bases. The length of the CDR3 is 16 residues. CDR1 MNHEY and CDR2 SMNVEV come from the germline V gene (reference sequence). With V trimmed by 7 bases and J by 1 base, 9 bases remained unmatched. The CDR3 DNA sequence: TGTGCCAGCACCAAGTTGACAGGGTTGAACACCGGGGAGCTGTTTTTT. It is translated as CASTKLTGLNTGELFF.

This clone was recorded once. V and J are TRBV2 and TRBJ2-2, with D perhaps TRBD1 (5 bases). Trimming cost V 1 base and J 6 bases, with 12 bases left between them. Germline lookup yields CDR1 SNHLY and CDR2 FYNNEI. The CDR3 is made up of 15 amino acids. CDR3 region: CASSEGRVMAGELFF. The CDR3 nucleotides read TGTGCCAGCAGTGAAGGCAGGGTGATGGCCGGGGAGCTGTTTTTT.

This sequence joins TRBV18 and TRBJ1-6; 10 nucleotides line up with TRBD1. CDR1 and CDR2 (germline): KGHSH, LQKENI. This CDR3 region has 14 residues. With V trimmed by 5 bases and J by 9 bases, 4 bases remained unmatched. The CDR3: CASSAGTGVSPLHF. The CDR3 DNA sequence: TGTGCCAGCTCAGCCGGGACAGGGGTTTCACCCCTCCACTTT.

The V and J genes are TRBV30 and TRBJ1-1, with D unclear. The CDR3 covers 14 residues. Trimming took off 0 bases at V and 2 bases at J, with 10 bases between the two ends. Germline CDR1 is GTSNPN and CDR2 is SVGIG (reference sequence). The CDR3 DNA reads TGTGCCTGGAGTGTAGCCCCAGCCAACACTGAAGCTTTCTTT. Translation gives CAWSVAPANTEAFF.

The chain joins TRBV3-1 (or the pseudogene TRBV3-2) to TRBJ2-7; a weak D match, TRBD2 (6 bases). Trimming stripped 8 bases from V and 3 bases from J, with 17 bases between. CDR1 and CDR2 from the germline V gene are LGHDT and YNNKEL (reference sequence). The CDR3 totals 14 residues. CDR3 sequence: CASSPREVDYEQYF. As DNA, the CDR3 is TGTGCCAGCTCTCCGAGGGAGGTCGACTACGAGCAGTACTTC.

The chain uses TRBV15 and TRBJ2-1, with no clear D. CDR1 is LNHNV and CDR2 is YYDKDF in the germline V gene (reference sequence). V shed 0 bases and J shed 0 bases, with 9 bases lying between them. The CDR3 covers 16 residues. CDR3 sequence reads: CATSRDQPHSYNEQFF. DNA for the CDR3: TGTGCCACCAGCAGAGATCAACCGCACTCCTACAATGAGCAGTTCTTC.

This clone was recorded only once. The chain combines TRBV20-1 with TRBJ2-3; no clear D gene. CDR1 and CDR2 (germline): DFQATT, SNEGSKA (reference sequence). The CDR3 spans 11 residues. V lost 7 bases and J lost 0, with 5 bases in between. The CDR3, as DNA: TGCAGTGGTTCGAGCACAGATACGCAGTATTTT. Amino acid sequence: CSGSSTDTQYF.

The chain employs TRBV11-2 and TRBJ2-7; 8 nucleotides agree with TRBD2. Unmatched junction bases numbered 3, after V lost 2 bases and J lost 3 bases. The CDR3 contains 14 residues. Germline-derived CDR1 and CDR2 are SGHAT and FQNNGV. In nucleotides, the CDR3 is TGTGCCAGCAGCTTACTGACTAGCGTCTACGAGCAGTACTTC. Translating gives CASSLLTSVYEQYF.

In DNA, the CDR3 is TGTGCCAGCAGCCCTGGAGGGCTGGGGGCCAACGTCCTGACTTTC. Amino acid sequence: CASSPGGLGANVLTF. The gene calls are TRBV7-9 and TRBJ2-6; weak D call: TRBD2 (6 bases). V lost 5 bases, J lost 4 bases, and 12 bases lay in between. The CDR3 spans 15 residues. Per germline, CDR1 SEHNR and CDR2 FQNEAQ (reference sequence). Filled out from reference TRBV7-9 and TRBJ2-6, the complete variable domain reads DTGVSQNPRHKITKRGQNVTFRCDPISEHNRLYWYRQTLGQGPEFLTYFQNEAQLEKSRLLSDRFSAERPKGSFSTLEIQRTEQGDSAMYLCASSPGGLGANVLTFGAGSRLTVL.

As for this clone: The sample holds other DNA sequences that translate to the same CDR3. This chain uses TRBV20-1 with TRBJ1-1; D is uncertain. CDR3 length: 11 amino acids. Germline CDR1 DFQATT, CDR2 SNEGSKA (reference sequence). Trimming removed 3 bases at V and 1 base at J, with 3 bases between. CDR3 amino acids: CSASRNTEAFF. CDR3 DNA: TGCAGTGCTAGTAGGAACACTGAAGCTTTCTTT.

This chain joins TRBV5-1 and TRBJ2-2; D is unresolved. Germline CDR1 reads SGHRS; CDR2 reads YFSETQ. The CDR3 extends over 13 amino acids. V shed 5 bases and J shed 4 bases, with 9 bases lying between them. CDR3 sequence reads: CASRPTGTGELFF. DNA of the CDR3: TGCGCCAGCAGGCCTACGGGCACCGGGGAGCTGTTTTTT.

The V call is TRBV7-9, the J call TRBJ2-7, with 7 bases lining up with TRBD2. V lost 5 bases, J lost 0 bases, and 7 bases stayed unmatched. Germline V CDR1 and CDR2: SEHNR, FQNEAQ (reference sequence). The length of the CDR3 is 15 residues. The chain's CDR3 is CASSPGRESSYEQYF. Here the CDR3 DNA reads TGTGCCAGCAGCCCGGGGCGGGAGAGCTCCTACGAGCAGTACTTC.

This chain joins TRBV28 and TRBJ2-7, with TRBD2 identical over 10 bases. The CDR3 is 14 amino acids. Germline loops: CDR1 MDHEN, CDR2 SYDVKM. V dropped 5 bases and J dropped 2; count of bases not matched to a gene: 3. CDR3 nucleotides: TGTGCCAGCAGTGCAAGCGGGAGGGCCTACGAGCAGTACTTC. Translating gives CASSASGRAYEQYF.

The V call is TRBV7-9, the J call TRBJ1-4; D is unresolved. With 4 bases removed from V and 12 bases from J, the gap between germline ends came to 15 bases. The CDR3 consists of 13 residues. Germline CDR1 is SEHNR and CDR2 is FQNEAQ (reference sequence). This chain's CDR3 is CASSSRELSELFF. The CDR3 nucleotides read TGTGCCAGCAGCTCCCGTGAGTTGTCTGAACTGTTTTTT.

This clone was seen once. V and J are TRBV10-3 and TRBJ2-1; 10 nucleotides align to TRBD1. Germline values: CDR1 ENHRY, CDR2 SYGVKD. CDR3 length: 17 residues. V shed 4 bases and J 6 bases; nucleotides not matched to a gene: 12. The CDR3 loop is CAISGTNIRTGGNEQFF. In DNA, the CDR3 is TGTGCCATCAGTGGCACCAATATACGGACAGGGGGCAATGAGCAGTTCTTC.

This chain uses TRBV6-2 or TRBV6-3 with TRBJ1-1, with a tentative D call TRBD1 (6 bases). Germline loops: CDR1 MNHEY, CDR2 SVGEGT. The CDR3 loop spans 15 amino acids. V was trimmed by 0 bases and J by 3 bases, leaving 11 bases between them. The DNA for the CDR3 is TGTGCCAGCAGTTACTCTTTCAGGGGAGACACTGAAGCTTTCTTT. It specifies CASSYSFRGDTEAFF.

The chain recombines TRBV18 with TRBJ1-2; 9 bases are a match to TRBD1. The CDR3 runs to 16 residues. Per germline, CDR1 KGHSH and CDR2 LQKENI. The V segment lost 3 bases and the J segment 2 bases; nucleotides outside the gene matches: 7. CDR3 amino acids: CASSPTEGQGNYGYTF. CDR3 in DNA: TGTGCCAGCTCACCTACCGAGGGACAGGGAAACTATGGCTACACCTTC.

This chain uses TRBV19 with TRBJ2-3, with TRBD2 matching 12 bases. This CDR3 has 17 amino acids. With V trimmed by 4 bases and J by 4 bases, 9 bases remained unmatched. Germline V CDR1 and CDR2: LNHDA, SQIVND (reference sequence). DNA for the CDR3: TGTGCCAGTAGTACGACCGGACTAGCGGGACAAGCAGATACGCAGTATTTT. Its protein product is CASSTTGLAGQADTQYF.